These 28 T cell receptor beta chains came from one sample sequenced in a study of blood T cells in healthy people across ages. The second PCR ran about 6 to 12 cycles with a sample-barcoded 5' primer and J-beta primers. TCRdb re-called the 5' RACE reads with MiXCR, one entry per CDR3 protein. The sample has 1.5 million or so distinct CDR3 sequences; around 39% are singletons. The sample comprised blood. The receptors stem from a young woman in good health.

This clonotype was observed a handful of times. The chain recombines TRBV9 with TRBJ2-1, with 14 bases identical to TRBD2. After removal of 4 bases from V and 7 bases from J, the junction contained 7 bases not matched to a gene. CDR1 and CDR2 from the germline V gene are SGDLS and YYNGEE. The CDR3 is 16 residues long. CDR3 DNA: TGTGCCAGCAGCTTTCGACTAGCGGGGGGGGAGAATGAGCAGTTCTTC. Translation: CASSFRLAGGENEQFF. Full variable domain (missing parts from reference TRBV9 and TRBJ2-1): DSGVTQTPKHLITATGQRVTLRCSPRSGDLSVYWYQQSLDQGLQFLIQYYNGEERAKGNILERFSAQQFPDLHSELNLSSLELGDSALYFCASSFRLAGGENEQFFGPGTRLTVL.

The chain couples TRBV6-1 to TRBJ2-6, with D hard to call. The CDR3 extends over 15 amino acids. V dropped 4 bases and J dropped 0 bases, with 7 bases sitting between them. From germline, CDR1 is MNHNS and CDR2 SASEGT. The CDR3 protein is CASSGRSSGANVLTF. CDR3 coding DNA: TGTGCCAGCAGTGGTCGTAGCTCTGGGGCCAACGTCCTGACTTTC.

J is TRBJ2-5 and V is TRBV20-1; TRBD2 matches at 13 bases. Trimming took 5 bases from V and 5 from J; bases not matched to a gene: 8. This CDR3 has 15 residues. CDR1 is DFQATT, CDR2 SNEGSKA, per germline (reference sequence). This chain's CDR3 is CSAWTSGGVGETQYF. The CDR3, as DNA: TGCAGTGCTTGGACTAGCGGGGGAGTCGGCGAGACCCAGTACTTC.

This clonotype was counted only a few times. The rearrangement uses TRBV2 and TRBJ2-1; 12 bases agree with TRBD2. Germline trimming cut 6 bases from V and 4 bases from J; bases unmatched to any gene: 4. Germline CDR1 reads SNHLY; CDR2 reads FYNNEI. This CDR3 contains 15 residues. CDR3 DNA sequence: TGTGCCAGCAGGACGGGACTAGCGGGTTACAATGAGCAGTTCTTC. Translated, it gives CASRTGLAGYNEQFF.

The rearrangement joins TRBV6-5 to TRBJ2-1, with a possible D match to TRBD2 (5 bases). CDR3 size: 15 residues. Germline CDR1 and CDR2: MNHEY and SVGAGI. The germline V and J ends were trimmed by 5 bases and 0 bases, with 11 bases remaining between them. In nucleotides, the CDR3 is TGTGCCAGCAGTGGGAGCCCAAGCTCCTACAATGAGCAGTTCTTC. This encodes CASSGSPSSYNEQFF.

In its sample, this clonotype was seen a few times. This chain links TRBV6-5 with TRBJ2-1; 13 bases are shared with TRBD2. Trimming removed 3 bases from V and 2 bases from J; junction bases left unmatched: 13. Germline loops: CDR1 MNHEY, CDR2 SVGAGI. The CDR3 sequence is 20 residues long. The CDR3 protein is CASSYSDGLAGELAYNEQFF. The CDR3 region has the DNA TGTGCCAGCAGTTATTCCGATGGACTAGCGGGAGAATTGGCCTACAATGAGCAGTTCTTC.

The rearrangement links TRBV7-6 to TRBJ2-5; TRBD2 agrees at 8 bases. The end of the DNA is better explained by TRBJ2-7, so the J call may be wrong. Germline lookup yields CDR1 SGHVS and CDR2 FNYEAQ. This CDR3 region has 17 residues. The CDR3 reads CASSLASGLVEDYEQYF. The CDR3 DNA is TGTGCCAGCAGCTTAGCTTCGGGACTAGTGGAGGACTACGAGCAGTACTTC.

The CDR3 sequence is CASSQATGGPGYGYTF. As DNA, the CDR3 is TGTGCCAGCAGCCAAGCTACAGGGGGTCCTGGCTATGGCTACACCTTC. The J gene is TRBJ1-2, the V gene TRBV14; 8 bases agree with TRBD1. Germline V gene lookup returns CDR1 SGHDN and CDR2 FVKESK. The CDR3 totals 16 residues. V trimming: 1 base; J trimming: 4 bases; junction bases outside the gene matches: 8.

The count of this clonotype is one. This may arise from a read error, as a much more abundant clone is one base away. V gene TRBV6-1 combines with J gene TRBJ2-5; 8 bases are shared with TRBD2. V lost 7 bases to trimming and J lost 11 bases; unmatched junction nucleotides: 9. This CDR3 has 12 amino acids. CDR1 and CDR2 from the germline V gene are MNHNS and SASEGT. The DNA of the CDR3 is TGTGCCAGCAAGCGGGGGTCCTACGGGCAGTACTTC. Protein: CASKRGSYGQYF.

The gene calls are TRBV12-3 or TRBV12-4 and TRBJ1-1; D ambiguous. The CDR3 totals 15 residues. The V end was cut by 4 bases, the J end by 3 bases, with 15 bases between. This chain's CDR3 is CASSSPIRKHTEAFF. The DNA for the CDR3 is TGTGCCAGCAGTTCACCGATCAGGAAGCACACTGAAGCTTTCTTT.

The rearrangement joins TRBV6-5 to TRBJ2-1; TRBD2 agrees at 13 bases. CDR1 is MNHEY and CDR2 is SVGAGI in the germline V gene. J gave up 6 bases and V 8 bases, and 4 bases lay outside the gene matches. This CDR3 is 14 amino acids long. The CDR3 bases are TGTGCCAGCTTTGGACTAGCGGGGGCCAATGAGCAGTTCTTC. It translates to CASFGLAGANEQFF.

This clonotype was detected a few times. This chain connects TRBV6-5 to TRBJ1-2; 11 nucleotides line up with TRBD1. Germline lookup yields CDR1 MNHEY and CDR2 SVGAGI. The CDR3 is 15 amino acids. J gave up 2 bases and V 4 bases, and 3 bases lay outside the gene matches. The DNA for the CDR3 is TGTGCCAGCAGTTTCGGACAGGGGGCCAACTATGGCTACACCTTC. Amino acids: CASSFGQGANYGYTF.

This clonotype was detected once. The gene calls are TRBV10-2 and TRBJ2-7; 7 bases match TRBD2. Germline trimming cut 8 bases from V and 4 bases from J; bases unmatched to any gene: 8. Germline CDR1 is WSHSY and CDR2 is SAAADI. The CDR3 totals 13 residues. The CDR3 reads CASGAGDPYEQYF. In nucleotides, the CDR3 is TGCGCCAGCGGGGCGGGAGATCCGTACGAGCAGTACTTC.

V and J are TRBV20-1 and TRBJ1-1; TRBD1 matches at 10 bases. Germline loops: CDR1 DFQATT, CDR2 SNEGSKA (reference sequence). The V and J ends lost 6 bases and 4 bases, in that order; junction bases with no gene match: 8. This CDR3 has 14 amino acids. CDR3 protein: CSAGGTGAGTEAFF. The CDR3 bases are TGCAGTGCCGGGGGGACAGGGGCCGGCACTGAAGCTTTCTTT.

The chain has TRBV11-2 and TRBJ2-3; D gene ambiguous. The CDR3 runs to 14 residues. V was trimmed by 2 bases and J by 2 bases, leaving 8 bases between them. The germline CDR1 and CDR2 sequences are SGHAT and FQNNGV. CDR3: CASSLRVHTDTQYF. In DNA form, the CDR3 reads TGTGCCAGCAGCTTAAGGGTCCACACAGATACGCAGTATTTT.

The chain uses TRBV29-1 and TRBJ1-1, with D possibly TRBD1 on 6 matching bases. Germline V gene lookup returns CDR1 SQVTM and CDR2 ANQGSEA. V lost 1 base and J lost 3, with 21 bases in between. CDR3 length: 17 residues. Here the CDR3 DNA reads TGCAGCGTTGAAGTGATAGGGGGTTCTAATTGGCACACTGAAGCTTTCTTT. Its translation is CSVEVIGGSNWHTEAFF.

The chain employs TRBV4-2 and TRBJ2-1; a possible D gene is TRBD1 (5 bases). The CDR3 runs to 14 residues. Between the trimmed V and J ends, which lost 1 base and 8 bases, there was a span of 12 bases. The V gene's germline CDR1 is LGHNA and CDR2 YNFKEQ. The CDR3 spells CASSQATWGHEQFF. CDR3 nucleotides: TGTGCCAGCAGCCAAGCTACTTGGGGCCATGAGCAGTTCTTC.

The rearrangement links TRBV6-6 to TRBJ2-7; D is possibly TRBD2 (6 bases). The CDR3 spans 12 residues. Germline CDR1 reads MNHNY; CDR2 reads SVGAGI (reference sequence). V dropped 8 bases and J dropped 6 bases, with 14 bases sitting between them. The CDR3 loop reads CASSQLAPEQYF. The CDR3, as DNA: TGTGCCAGCTCTCAACTAGCACCCGAGCAGTACTTC.

The chain recombines TRBV30 with TRBJ2-1; D is possibly TRBD2 (7 bases). The CDR3 is 14 amino acids. V shed 4 bases and J shed 8 bases, with 18 bases lying between them. CDR1 is GTSNPN, CDR2 SVGIG, per germline (reference sequence). The CDR3 nucleotides are TGTGCCTGGAAAGGCGGGGGCGGCAACGATGAGCAGTTCTTC. This sequence encodes CAWKGGGGNDEQFF. The full variable domain, in which reference TRBV30 and TRBJ2-1 provide the parts outside the CDR3, is SQTIHQWPATLVQPVGSPLSLECTVEGTSNPNLYWYRQAAGRGLQLLFYSVGIGQISSEVPQNLSASRPQDRQFILSSKKLLLSDSGFYLCAWKGGGGNDEQFFGPGTRLTVL.

This sequence joins TRBV12-3 or TRBV12-4 and TRBJ2-2; perhaps D is TRBD1 or TRBD2 (5 bases each). CDR3 size: 13 residues. The V end was cut by 9 bases, the J end by 3 bases, with 11 bases between. CDR3 in DNA: TGTGCCAGTAGCGCAGGGTACACCGGGGAGCTGTTTTTT. As protein: CASSAGYTGELFF.

The chain uses TRBV3-1 and TRBJ1-6; D is ambiguous. The germline V and J ends were trimmed by 2 bases and 7 bases, with 6 bases remaining between them. The CDR3 loop spans 13 amino acids. Germline V CDR1 and CDR2: LGHDT, YNNKEL (reference sequence). CDR3: CASSQYRNSPLHF. CDR3 in DNA: TGTGCCAGCAGCCAATATAGGAATTCACCCCTCCACTTT.

This clonotype was counted only a few times. This chain joins TRBV7-3 and TRBJ1-5; D is undetermined. The V end lost 1 base, the J end lost 2 bases, and 9 bases lay between the germline ends. The CDR3 runs to 15 residues. Germline V lookup: CDR1 SGHTA, CDR2 FQGTGA. CDR3 sequence: CASSLMGGGNQPQHF. The DNA of the CDR3 is TGTGCCAGCAGCTTAATGGGTGGCGGCAATCAGCCCCAGCATTTT. Supplemented by reference TRBV7-3 and TRBJ1-5, the full variable domain reads GAGVSQTPSNKVTEKGKYVELRCDPISGHTALYWYRQSLGQGPEFLIYFQGTGAADDSGLPNDRFFAVRPEGSVSTLKIQRTERGDSAVYLCASSLMGGGNQPQHFGDGTRLSIL.

The J gene is TRBJ2-1, the V gene TRBV2; 10 positions agree with TRBD2. From germline, CDR1 is SNHLY and CDR2 FYNNEI. The CDR3 is 14 amino acids. J was trimmed by 5 bases and V by 6 bases; bases with no gene match: 4. As DNA, the CDR3 is TGTGCCAGCAGGTCTAGCGGGAGCGACAATGAGCAGTTCTTC. Amino acid sequence: CASRSSGSDNEQFF.

The V and J genes are TRBV6-1 and TRBJ2-7; D is uncertain. Trimming pared 11 bases from V and 0 bases from J, leaving 8 bases between. The CDR3 consists of 11 residues. CDR1 and CDR2 from the germline V gene are MNHNS and SASEGT. The CDR3 here is CAGGYSYEQYF. DNA of the CDR3: TGTGCCGGCGGCTACTCCTACGAGCAGTACTTC.

The chain links TRBV7-2 to TRBJ2-1; 14 bases match TRBD2. Germline lookup yields CDR1 SGHTA and CDR2 FQGNSA. The ends lost 2 bases at V and 3 bases at J; junction bases unmatched: 3. The CDR3 runs to 17 residues. This CDR3 is CASSLWGTSGSYNEQFF. CDR3 sequence (DNA): TGTGCCAGCAGCTTATGGGGGACTAGCGGGAGCTACAATGAGCAGTTCTTC. The whole variable domain, remainder taken from reference TRBV7-2 and TRBJ2-1, is GAGVSQSPSNKVTEKGKDVELRCDPISGHTALYWYRQSLGQGLEFLIYFQGNSAPDKSGLPSDRFSAERTGGSVSTLTIQRTQQEDSAVYLCASSLWGTSGSYNEQFFGPGTRLTVL.

The table lists this clonotype with many counts. The chain links TRBV12-3 or TRBV12-4 to TRBJ2-1; TRBD1 matches at 12 bases. The CDR3 has 18 residues. The V segment lost 2 bases and the J segment 2 bases; nucleotides outside the gene matches: 7. CDR3 nucleotides: TGTGCCAGCAGTTTAAGGGACAGGGGGCTAGTCGCCTACAATGAGCAGTTCTTC. Amino acids: CASSLRDRGLVAYNEQFF.

This clonotype came up a few times. The rearrangement joins TRBV11-1 to TRBJ2-1; 15 bases match TRBD2. CDR1 is SGHAT and CDR2 is FQDESV in the germline V gene (reference sequence). CDR3 length: 24 residues. With 1 base clipped from V and 9 bases from J, the junction kept 28 bases outside the gene matches. The CDR3 bases are TGTGCCAGCAGCTTAGAAGGTTTGGACGAATACAGGCCTGGGACTAGCGGGAGGTATGGTGAGCAGTTCTTC. Amino acids: CASSLEGLDEYRPGTSGRYGEQFF.

There are a few counts of this clonotype. The J gene is TRBJ2-1, the V gene TRBV9; 9 positions match TRBD2. The CDR3 spans 15 residues. CDR1 and CDR2 from the germline V gene are SGDLS and YYNGEE. The V segment lost 3 bases and the J segment 2 bases; nucleotides outside the gene matches: 3. DNA for the CDR3: TGTGCCAGCAGCGCAGGCGGGGGGGCCTACAATGAGCAGTTCTTC. Its translation is CASSAGGGAYNEQFF.